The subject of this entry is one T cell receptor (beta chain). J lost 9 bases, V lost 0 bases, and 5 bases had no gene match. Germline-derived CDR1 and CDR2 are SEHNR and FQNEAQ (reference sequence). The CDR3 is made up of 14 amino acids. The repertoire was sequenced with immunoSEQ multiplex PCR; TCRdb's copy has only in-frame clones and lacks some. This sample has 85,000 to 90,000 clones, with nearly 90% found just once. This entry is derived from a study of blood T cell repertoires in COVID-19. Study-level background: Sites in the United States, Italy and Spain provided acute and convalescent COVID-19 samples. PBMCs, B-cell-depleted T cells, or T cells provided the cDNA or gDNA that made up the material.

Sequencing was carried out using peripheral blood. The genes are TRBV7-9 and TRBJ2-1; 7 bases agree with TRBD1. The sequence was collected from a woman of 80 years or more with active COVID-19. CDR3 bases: TGTGCCAGCAGCTTAGCAGACAGGGACGTTGAGCAGTTCTTC. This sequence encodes CASSLADRDVEQFF.